The 32 T cell receptor beta chains presented below share a single source sample, sequenced in a study of siplizumab effects on memory and regulatory T cells. Produced via immunoSEQ multiplex PCR; TCRdb's table is partial and in-frame only. Of tens of thousands of clones detected, around four fifths appear once; the ten largest clones hold 3% to 4%. Material for sequencing was memory CD4+ T cells sorted from blood. These receptors were obtained from a human donor in good health.

This clone was seen more than once but under ten times. This sequence joins TRBV2 and TRBJ2-7; 8 bases are shared with TRBD2. Trimming at V came to 6 bases and at J to 5 bases, leaving 12 bases not matched to a gene. The CDR3 consists of 15 residues. Germline CDR1 and CDR2: SNHLY and FYNNEI. The CDR3 DNA reads TGTGCCAGCAGCTTAAGTAGCGGGAACGACGACGAGCAGTACTTC. It encodes CASSLSSGNDDEQYF.

This sequence joins TRBV7-6 and TRBJ2-7; 9 bases match TRBD2. The CDR3 length is 15 residues. Germline trimming cut 5 bases from V and 2 bases from J; bases unmatched to any gene: 7. Germline CDR1 SGHVS, CDR2 FNYEAQ. DNA for the CDR3: TGTGCCAGCAGCCTATTAGCGGGGGACACCTACGAGCAGTACTTC. This encodes CASSLLAGDTYEQYF.

V is TRBV19 and J is TRBJ2-5, with 7 nucleotides matching TRBD1. V dropped 6 bases and J dropped 2; count of bases not matched to a gene: 15. Germline CDR1 LNHDA, CDR2 SQIVND (reference sequence). The CDR3 totals 17 residues. CDR3 in DNA: TGTGCCAGTAGCGCCATCGGACAGGCCTTAAGACAAGAGACCCAGTACTTC. Translating it yields CASSAIGQALRQETQYF.

This chain links TRBV15 with TRBJ2-7; tentatively, D is TRBD1 (5 bases). The V gene's germline CDR1 is LNHNV and CDR2 YYDKDF (reference sequence). The CDR3 extends over 15 amino acids. V lost 1 base, J lost 2 bases, and 12 bases lay in between. CDR3 region: CATSRVRGSAYEQYF. As DNA, the CDR3 is TGTGCCACCAGCAGAGTTAGGGGCTCGGCCTACGAGCAGTACTTC.

The J gene is TRBJ1-6, the V gene TRBV2, with D perhaps TRBD1 (6 bases). Germline CDR1 is SNHLY and CDR2 is FYNNEI. V lost 6 bases and J 3 bases, leaving 9 bases between the germline ends. The CDR3 contains 14 residues. CDR3 in DNA: TGTGCCAGCAGAGAGGACAGCTATAATTCACCCCTCCACTTT. This codes for CASREDSYNSPLHF.

J is TRBJ2-1 and V is TRBV5-1, with 9 bases matching TRBD1. Germline CDR1 SGHRS, CDR2 YFSETQ. V shed 7 bases, J shed 6 bases, and the junction held 8 bases outside the gene matches. The CDR3 length is 14 residues. The CDR3 DNA reads TGCGCCAGCTTCGCACAGGGGGCAAGCAATGAGCAGTTCTTC. Its translation is CASFAQGASNEQFF.

The chain combines TRBV6-6 with TRBJ1-2; D is perhaps TRBD1 (6 bases). The CDR3 spans 13 residues. Germline CDR1 is MNHNY and CDR2 is SVGAGI (reference sequence). Between the trimmed V and J ends, which lost 5 bases and 8 bases, there was a span of 15 bases. Written as DNA, the CDR3 is TGTGCCAGCAGTCTCAGGACAGTCGAGGGCTACACCTTC. Its translation is CASSLRTVEGYTF.

The CDR3 spells CASSQKTSTDTQYF. The CDR3 coding sequence is TGTGCCAGCAGCCAAAAGACTAGCACAGATACGCAGTATTTT. The J gene is TRBJ2-3, the V gene TRBV5-6, with D hard to call. The CDR3 consists of 14 residues. From germline, CDR1 is SGHDT and CDR2 YYEEEE. Trimming left V 4 bases short and J 0 bases short, with 9 bases between.

This sequence joins TRBV5-8 and TRBJ2-3; D tentatively reads TRBD1 or TRBD2 (5 bases each). Trimming took off 0 bases at V and 2 bases at J, with 13 bases between the two ends. The CDR3 loop spans 16 amino acids. The V gene's germline CDR1 is SGHTS and CDR2 YDEGEE. CDR3 sequence reads: CASSLGLGEFTDTQYF. CDR3 DNA sequence: TGTGCCAGCAGCTTGGGGTTAGGGGAGTTCACAGATACGCAGTATTTT.

CDR3 nucleotides: TGTGCCATCAGTGTAGGGGTGTCTGGTCAGCCCCAGCATTTT. This gives the protein CAISVGVSGQPQHF. The gene calls are TRBV10-3 and TRBJ1-5, with TRBD1 as a possible D gene (5 bases). V dropped 4 bases and J dropped 6 bases, with 13 bases sitting between them. This CDR3 is built from 14 residues. The germline V gene has CDR1 ENHRY and CDR2 SYGVKD.

About this clone: Other DNA sequences in the sample encode the same CDR3. The V gene is TRBV6-1, the J gene TRBJ1-2; the D gene is possibly TRBD1 (5 bases). V was pared by 7 bases and J by 7 bases, with 13 bases between. Germline CDR1 and CDR2: MNHNS and SASEGT. CDR3 length: 12 residues. DNA for the CDR3: TGTGCCAGCACTTGGGAGAGGGGTGGCTACACCTTC. As protein: CASTWERGGYTF.

The V and J genes are TRBV6-5 and TRBJ2-1; 14 nucleotides align to TRBD2. The CDR3 consists of 15 residues. V was clipped by 6 bases and J by 9 bases; unmatched bases: 7. The germline V gene encodes CDR1 MNHEY and CDR2 SVGAGI. The CDR3 bases are TGTGCCAGCAGGACTAGCGGGAGGGCCTATAGTGAGCAGTTCTTC. Encoded protein: CASRTSGRAYSEQFF.

This clone was seen a handful of times. The chain links TRBV2 to TRBJ2-5, with D maybe TRBD2 (5 bases). V was shortened by 7 bases and J by 1 base, with 10 bases between the two germline ends. The germline V gene has CDR1 SNHLY and CDR2 FYNNEI. This CDR3 region has 13 residues. CDR3 sequence reads: CASNGVPQETQYF. The CDR3 nucleotides read TGTGCCAGCAACGGGGTACCCCAAGAGACCCAGTACTTC.

The rearrangement uses TRBV7-9 and TRBJ1-2, with TRBD1 matching over 9 bases. The CDR3 runs to 15 residues. Germline CDR1 is SEHNR and CDR2 is FQNEAQ (reference sequence). V gave up 0 bases and J gave up 3 bases; unmatched junction bases: 2. The CDR3 is CASSLARQGDYGYTF. The CDR3, as DNA: TGTGCCAGCAGCTTAGCCCGACAGGGGGACTATGGCTACACCTTC.

This chain uses TRBV5-1 with TRBJ2-5, with TRBD1 matching over 10 bases. Germline loops: CDR1 SGHRS, CDR2 YFSETQ. The V gene end was trimmed by 2 bases and the J gene end by 5 bases; junction bases not matched to a gene: 9. The CDR3 length is 16 residues. CDR3 sequence: CASSFSRDRGRETQYF. As DNA, the CDR3 is TGCGCCAGCAGCTTTTCCCGGGACAGGGGTCGGGAGACCCAGTACTTC.

The rearrangement links TRBV9 to TRBJ2-1, with 12 nucleotides matching TRBD2. The CDR3 extends over 17 amino acids. The V gene end was trimmed by 0 bases and the J gene end by 6 bases; junction bases not matched to a gene: 7. Per the germline V gene, CDR1 is SGDLS and CDR2 is YYNGEE. The chain's CDR3 is CASSVGVGGLAGNEQFF. The CDR3 nucleotides read TGTGCCAGCAGCGTAGGGGTCGGGGGACTAGCGGGCAATGAGCAGTTCTTC.

The V gene is TRBV19, the J gene TRBJ1-1; 7 bases agree with TRBD1. Trimming at V came to 5 bases and at J to 4 bases, leaving 4 bases not matched to a gene. Germline lookup yields CDR1 LNHDA and CDR2 SQIVND (reference sequence). CDR3 length equals 13 residues. The CDR3 DNA sequence: TGTGCCAGTAGTTCAGGGGGACGCACTGAAGCTTTCTTT. Its protein product is CASSSGGRTEAFF. Full variable domain (outside the CDR3, taken from reference TRBV19 and TRBJ1-1): DGGITQSPKYLFRKEGQNVTLSCEQNLNHDAMYWYRQDPGQGLRLIYYSQIVNDFQKGDIAEGYSVSREKKESFPLTVTSAQKNPTAFYLCASSSGGRTEAFFGQGTRLTVV.

The chain uses TRBV6-1 and TRBJ1-2; D is unclear. V was trimmed by 1 base and J by 5 bases, leaving 5 bases between them. This CDR3 comprises 12 residues. Germline V CDR1 and CDR2: MNHNS, SASEGT. The CDR3 region is CASSEGPYGYTF. CDR3 bases: TGTGCCAGCAGTGAAGGGCCGTATGGCTACACCTTC.

The gene calls are TRBV5-1 and TRBJ2-3; 9 bases align to TRBD1. V shed 4 bases, J shed 2 bases, and the junction held 8 bases outside the gene matches. In germline, CDR1 is SGHRS, CDR2 YFSETQ. There are 16 residues in the CDR3. The CDR3 sequence is CASSDQGQGPTDTQYF. The DNA for the CDR3 is TGCGCCAGCAGCGACCAGGGACAGGGTCCCACAGATACGCAGTATTTT.

A single count supports this clone. The chain carries TRBV30 and TRBJ2-7; TRBD1 is a possible D gene (6 bases). The V gene's germline CDR1 is GTSNPN and CDR2 SVGIG (reference sequence). V lost 5 bases to trimming and J lost 2 bases, with 13 bases between them. The CDR3 loop spans 13 amino acids. CDR3 region: CAWGDGDTYEQYF. In DNA, the CDR3 is TGTGCCTGGGGGGACGGGGACACCTACGAGCAGTACTTC.

The rearrangement links TRBV5-1 to TRBJ2-1; D may be TRBD2 (6 bases). The CDR3 has 15 amino acids. V was trimmed by 2 bases and J by 6 bases, leaving 15 bases between them. The V gene's germline CDR1 is SGHRS and CDR2 YFSETQ. CDR3 nucleotides: TGCGCCAGCAGCTTTGGGGGGAGTTTGACCAATGAGCAGTTCTTC. Residues: CASSFGGSLTNEQFF.

The chain couples TRBV18 to TRBJ2-1, with TRBD2 as a possible D gene (5 bases). Per germline, CDR1 KGHSH and CDR2 LQKENI. Between the trimmed V and J ends, which lost 8 bases and 8 bases, there was a span of 22 bases. The CDR3 is made up of 15 amino acids. The CDR3 reads CASQKGGLGVDEQFF. CDR3 coding DNA: TGTGCCAGCCAGAAGGGTGGTCTGGGAGTCGATGAGCAGTTCTTC.

V gene TRBV7-9 combines with J gene TRBJ2-2, with D perhaps TRBD1 (6 bases). Germline V gives CDR1 SEHNR, CDR2 FQNEAQ (reference sequence). V was clipped by 4 bases and J by 6 bases, with 15 bases between them. CDR3 length equals 15 residues. CDR3 nucleotides: TGTGCCAGCAGCTCCCCTCTGACAGGAGCCGGGGAGCTGTTTTTT. Translation: CASSSPLTGAGELFF.

The genes are TRBV19 and TRBJ2-5; D gene unclear. Germline V gene sequence: CDR1 LNHDA, CDR2 SQIVND (reference sequence). Trimming took 3 bases from V and 2 from J, leaving 4 bases between them. The CDR3 consists of 12 residues. The CDR3 coding sequence is TGTGCCAGTAGTATTGGACAAGAGACCCAGTACTTC. Translation gives CASSIGQETQYF.

The gene calls are TRBV2 and TRBJ1-1; TRBD1 might be the D (5 bases). V was pared by 6 bases and J by 1 base, with 9 bases between. The CDR3 extends over 13 amino acids. Germline CDR1 SNHLY, CDR2 FYNNEI. CDR3 nucleotide sequence: TGTGCCAGCAGAGGGGCCCAGAACACTGAAGCTTTCTTT. This gives the protein CASRGAQNTEAFF.

The rearrangement uses TRBV5-4 and TRBJ2-3, with D possibly being TRBD2 (5 bases). Trimming removed 1 base from V and 9 bases from J, with 12 bases in between. CDR1 and CDR2 (germline): SGHNT, YYREEE (reference sequence). The CDR3 length is 13 residues. The CDR3 spells CASSLKGGRTQYF. For the CDR3, the DNA is TGTGCCAGCAGCTTGAAAGGCGGGCGAACGCAGTATTTT.

The chain's CDR3 is CASSIEGNYGYTF. The CDR3 DNA sequence: TGCGCCAGCAGCATAGAGGGGAACTATGGCTACACCTTC. The chain recombines TRBV5-1 with TRBJ1-2; D is perhaps TRBD1 (5 bases). The CDR3 has 13 amino acids. V was pared by 4 bases and J by 2 bases, with 9 bases between. The germline V gene has CDR1 SGHRS and CDR2 YFSETQ.

The J gene is TRBJ2-1, the V gene TRBV18, with 10 bases identical to TRBD1. V shed 2 bases, J shed 2 bases, and the junction held 3 bases outside the gene matches. The length of the CDR3 is 16 residues. Germline values: CDR1 KGHSH, CDR2 LQKENI. The CDR3 DNA sequence: TGTGCCAGCTCACCAGGCGGACAGGGGGCCTACAATGAGCAGTTCTTC. It codes for CASSPGGQGAYNEQFF.

This clone was counted once. V gene TRBV7-9 combines with J gene TRBJ1-1, with a tentative D call TRBD1 (5 bases). Trimming left V 1 base short and J 4 bases short, with 7 bases between. Germline V gene sequence: CDR1 SEHNR, CDR2 FQNEAQ (reference sequence). CDR3 length: 13 residues. CDR3 nucleotides: TGTGCCAGCAGCTTAGTAAGGGGCACTGAAGCTTTCTTT. Amino acid sequence: CASSLVRGTEAFF. The whole variable domain, remainder taken from reference TRBV7-9 and TRBJ1-1, is DTGVSQNPRHKITKRGQNVTFRCDPISEHNRLYWYRQTLGQGPEFLTYFQNEAQLEKSRLLSDRFSAERPKGSFSTLEIQRTEQGDSAMYLCASSLVRGTEAFFGQGTRLTVV.

This clone was detected a few times. CDR3 in DNA: TGCGCCAGCAGCCCTGCTGCCTTGTCATACGAGCAGTACTTC. This sequence encodes CASSPAALSYEQYF. V is TRBV5-1 and J is TRBJ2-7; D call uncertain. The V gene lost 4 bases and the J gene lost 4 bases, with 15 bases spanning the gap. CDR1 is SGHRS, CDR2 YFSETQ, per germline. The CDR3 extends over 14 amino acids.

The chain couples TRBV6-4 to TRBJ1-2; D is unclear. The CDR3 length is 14 residues. Trimming left V 3 bases short and J 0 bases short, with 8 bases between. Germline V gives CDR1 MRHNA, CDR2 SNTAGT. This chain's CDR3 is CASSDPGTNYGYTF. The CDR3 nucleotides read TGTGCCAGCAGTGATCCCGGGACTAACTATGGCTACACCTTC.

The chain combines TRBV7-2 with TRBJ2-5, with D tentatively TRBD1 or TRBD2 (5 bases each). The germline CDR1 and CDR2 sequences are SGHTA and FQGNSA. This CDR3 region has 16 residues. Trimming shortened V by 5 bases and J by 0 bases, and 16 bases separated the two germline ends. As DNA, the CDR3 is TGTGCCAGCAGCCCACCAGGGACCATTTACCAAGAGACCCAGTACTTC. Encoded protein: CASSPPGTIYQETQYF.